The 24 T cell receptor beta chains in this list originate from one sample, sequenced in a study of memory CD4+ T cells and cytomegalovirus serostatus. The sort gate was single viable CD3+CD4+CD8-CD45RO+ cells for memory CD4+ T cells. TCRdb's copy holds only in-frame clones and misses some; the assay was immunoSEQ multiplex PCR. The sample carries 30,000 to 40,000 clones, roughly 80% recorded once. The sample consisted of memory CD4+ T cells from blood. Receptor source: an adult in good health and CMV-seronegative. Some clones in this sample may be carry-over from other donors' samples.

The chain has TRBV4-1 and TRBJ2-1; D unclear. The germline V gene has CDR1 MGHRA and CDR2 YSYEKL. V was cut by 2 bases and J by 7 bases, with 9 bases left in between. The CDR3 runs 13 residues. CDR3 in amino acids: CASSQISVNEQFF. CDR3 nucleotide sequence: TGCGCCAGCAGCCAAATTTCCGTAAATGAGCAGTTCTTC.

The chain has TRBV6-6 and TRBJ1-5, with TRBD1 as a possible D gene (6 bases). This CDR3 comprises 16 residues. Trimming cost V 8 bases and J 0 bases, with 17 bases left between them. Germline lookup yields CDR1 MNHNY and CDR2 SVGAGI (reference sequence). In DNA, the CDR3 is TGTGCCAGCCACCAAGGACAGTTGTATAGCAATCAGCCCCAGCATTTT. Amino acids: CASHQGQLYSNQPQHF.

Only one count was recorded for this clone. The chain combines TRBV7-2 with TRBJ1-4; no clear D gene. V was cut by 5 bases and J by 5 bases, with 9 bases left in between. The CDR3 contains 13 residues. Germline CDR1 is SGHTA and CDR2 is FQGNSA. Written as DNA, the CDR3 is TGTGCCAGCAGCCCCGGGTACAATGAAAAACTGTTTTTT. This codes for CASSPGYNEKLFF.

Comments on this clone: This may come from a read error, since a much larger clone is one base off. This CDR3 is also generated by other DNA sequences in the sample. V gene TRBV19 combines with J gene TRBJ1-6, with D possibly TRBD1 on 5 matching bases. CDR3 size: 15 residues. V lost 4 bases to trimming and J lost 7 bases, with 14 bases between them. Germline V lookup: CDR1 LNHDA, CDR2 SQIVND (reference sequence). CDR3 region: CASSNPKTVNSPLHF. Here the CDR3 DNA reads TGTGCCAGTAGTAACCCGAAGACAGTAAATTCACCCCTCCACTTT.

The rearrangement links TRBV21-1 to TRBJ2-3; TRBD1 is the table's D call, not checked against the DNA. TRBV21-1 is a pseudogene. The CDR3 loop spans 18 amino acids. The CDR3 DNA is TGTGCCAGCAGCAAAGACTGGCTTCGGACACCTAGCACAGATACGCAGTATTTT. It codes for CASSKDWLRTPSTDTQYF.

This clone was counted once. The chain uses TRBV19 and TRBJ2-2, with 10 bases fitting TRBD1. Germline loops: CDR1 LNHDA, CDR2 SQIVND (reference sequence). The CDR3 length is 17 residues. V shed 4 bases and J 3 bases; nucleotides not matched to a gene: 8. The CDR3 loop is CASSNGPGTGDTGELFF. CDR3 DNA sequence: TGTGCCAGTAGTAACGGCCCCGGGACAGGGGACACCGGGGAGCTGTTTTTT.

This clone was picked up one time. CDR3 loop: CASSSTQGRNTIYF. The DNA for the CDR3 is TGTGCCAGCAGCTCGACACAGGGGAGAAACACCATATATTTT. This chain uses TRBV6-6 with TRBJ1-3, with 7 nucleotides matching TRBD1. Germline V gene sequence: CDR1 MNHNY, CDR2 SVGAGI (reference sequence). V shed 6 bases, J shed 5 bases, and the junction held 7 bases outside the gene matches. CDR3 size: 14 residues.

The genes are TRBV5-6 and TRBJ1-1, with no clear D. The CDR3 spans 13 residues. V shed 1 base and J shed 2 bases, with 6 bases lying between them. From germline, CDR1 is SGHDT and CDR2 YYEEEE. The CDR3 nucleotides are TGTGCCAGCAGCTTGACGGGAAACACTGAAGCTTTCTTT. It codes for CASSLTGNTEAFF.

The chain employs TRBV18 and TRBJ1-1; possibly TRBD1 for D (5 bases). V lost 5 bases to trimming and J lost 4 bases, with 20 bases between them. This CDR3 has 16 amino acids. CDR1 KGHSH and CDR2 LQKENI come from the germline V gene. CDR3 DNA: TGTGCCAGCTCATCCTCCAATCGCGGCACAGGCACTGAAGCTTTCTTT. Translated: CASSSSNRGTGTEAFF.

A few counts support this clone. The CDR3 nucleotides are TGTGCCAGCAGCTTAGACAGGGCGGGTGAAAAACTGTTTTTT. Amino acid sequence: CASSLDRAGEKLFF. This chain links TRBV11-2 with TRBJ1-4, with D possibly matching TRBD1 (5 bases). V lost 0 bases and J lost 7, with 9 bases in between. CDR1 is SGHAT and CDR2 is FQNNGV in the germline V gene. The CDR3 consists of 14 residues.

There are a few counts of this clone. The CDR3 DNA reads as TGTGCCAGCAGCAGGGACGGGACTAGCGGTTACAATGAGCAGTTCTTC. Translating gives CASSRDGTSGYNEQFF. The chain has TRBV5-4 and TRBJ2-1; 11 bases match TRBD2. V lost 4 bases to trimming and J lost 4 bases; unmatched junction nucleotides: 7. Germline loops: CDR1 SGHNT, CDR2 YYREEE (reference sequence). This CDR3 is built from 16 residues.

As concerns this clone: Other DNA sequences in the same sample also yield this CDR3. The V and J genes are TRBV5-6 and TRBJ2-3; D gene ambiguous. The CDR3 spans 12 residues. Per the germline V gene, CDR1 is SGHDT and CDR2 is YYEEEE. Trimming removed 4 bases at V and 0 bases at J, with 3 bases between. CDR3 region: CASSLSTDTQYF. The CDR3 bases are TGTGCCAGCAGCCTGAGCACAGATACGCAGTATTTT.

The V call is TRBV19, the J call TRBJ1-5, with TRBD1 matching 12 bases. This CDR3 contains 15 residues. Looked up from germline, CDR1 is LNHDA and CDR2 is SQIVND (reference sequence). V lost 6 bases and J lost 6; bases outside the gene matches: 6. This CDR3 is CASRAGTGGPQPQHF. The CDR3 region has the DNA TGTGCCAGTAGAGCCGGGACAGGGGGCCCTCAGCCCCAGCATTTT.

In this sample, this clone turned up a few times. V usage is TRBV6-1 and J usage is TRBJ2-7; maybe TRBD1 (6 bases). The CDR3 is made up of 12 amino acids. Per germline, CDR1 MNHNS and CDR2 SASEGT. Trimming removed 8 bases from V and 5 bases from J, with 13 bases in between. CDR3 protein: CASGRDNDEQYF. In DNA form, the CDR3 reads TGTGCCAGCGGACGGGACAACGACGAGCAGTACTTC.

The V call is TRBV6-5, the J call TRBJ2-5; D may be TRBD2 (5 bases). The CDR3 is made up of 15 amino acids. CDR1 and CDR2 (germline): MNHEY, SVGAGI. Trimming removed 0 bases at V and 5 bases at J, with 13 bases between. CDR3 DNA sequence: TGTGCCAGCAGTTACTCAGGAGCGGCCAGGGAGACCCAGTACTTC. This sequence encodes CASSYSGAARETQYF.

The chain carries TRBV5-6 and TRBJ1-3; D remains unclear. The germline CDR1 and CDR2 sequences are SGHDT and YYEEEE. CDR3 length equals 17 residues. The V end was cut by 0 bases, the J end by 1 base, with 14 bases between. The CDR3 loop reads CASSLGYNANSGNTIYF. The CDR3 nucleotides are TGTGCCAGCAGCTTGGGATACAACGCGAATTCTGGAAACACCATATATTTT.

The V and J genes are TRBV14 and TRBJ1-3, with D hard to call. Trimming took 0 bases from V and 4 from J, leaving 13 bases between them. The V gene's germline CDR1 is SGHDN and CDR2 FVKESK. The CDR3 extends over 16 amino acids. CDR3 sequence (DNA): TGTGCCAGCAGCCAAGAAAGACATAACCTAGGAAACACCATATATTTT. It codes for CASSQERHNLGNTIYF.

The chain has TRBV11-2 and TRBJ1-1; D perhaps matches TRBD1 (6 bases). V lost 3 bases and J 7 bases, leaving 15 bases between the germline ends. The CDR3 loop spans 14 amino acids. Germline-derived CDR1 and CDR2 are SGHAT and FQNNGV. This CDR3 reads CASSFEDSQGEAFF. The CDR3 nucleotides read TGTGCCAGCAGCTTCGAGGACAGTCAAGGTGAAGCTTTCTTT.

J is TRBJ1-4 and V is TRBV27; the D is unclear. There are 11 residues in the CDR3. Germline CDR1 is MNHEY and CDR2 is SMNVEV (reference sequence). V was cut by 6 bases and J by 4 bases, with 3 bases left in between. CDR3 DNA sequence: TGTGCCAGCAGAAATAATGAAAAACTGTTTTTT. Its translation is CASRNNEKLFF.

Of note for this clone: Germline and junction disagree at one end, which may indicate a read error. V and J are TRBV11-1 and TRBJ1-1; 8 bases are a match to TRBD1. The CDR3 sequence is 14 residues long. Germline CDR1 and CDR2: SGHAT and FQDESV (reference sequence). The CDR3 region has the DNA TGTGCCAGCAGCTTATCATCATGGGGAATGGACAGGGCCTTT. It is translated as CASSLSSWGMDRAF.

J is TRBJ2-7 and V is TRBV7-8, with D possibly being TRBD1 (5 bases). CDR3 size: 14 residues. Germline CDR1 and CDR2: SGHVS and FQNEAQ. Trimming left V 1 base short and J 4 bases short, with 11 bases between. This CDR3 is CASSLVPGKYEQYF. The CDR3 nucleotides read TGTGCCAGCAGCTTAGTGCCAGGGAAATACGAGCAGTACTTC.

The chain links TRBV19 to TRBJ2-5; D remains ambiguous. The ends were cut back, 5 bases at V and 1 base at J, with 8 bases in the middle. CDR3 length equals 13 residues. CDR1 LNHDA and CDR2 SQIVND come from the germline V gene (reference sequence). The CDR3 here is CASSFDGQETQYF. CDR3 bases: TGTGCCAGTAGTTTCGACGGCCAAGAGACCCAGTACTTC.

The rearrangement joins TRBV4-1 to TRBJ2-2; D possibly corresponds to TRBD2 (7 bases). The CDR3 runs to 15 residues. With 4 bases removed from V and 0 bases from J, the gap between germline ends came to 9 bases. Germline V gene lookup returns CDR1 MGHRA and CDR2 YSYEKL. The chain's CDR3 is CASSRGGANTGELFF. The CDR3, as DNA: TGCGCCAGCAGCCGGGGGGGCGCGAACACCGGGGAGCTGTTTTTT.

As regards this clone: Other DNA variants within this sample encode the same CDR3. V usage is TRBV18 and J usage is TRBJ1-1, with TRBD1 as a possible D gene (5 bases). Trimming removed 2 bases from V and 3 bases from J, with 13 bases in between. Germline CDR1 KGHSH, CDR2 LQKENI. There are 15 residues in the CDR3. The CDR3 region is CASSPSLGGDTEAFF. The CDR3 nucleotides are TGTGCCAGCTCACCAAGTCTGGGGGGGGACACTGAAGCTTTCTTT. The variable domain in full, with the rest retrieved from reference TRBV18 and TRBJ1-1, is NAGVMQNPRHLVRRRGQEARLRCSPMKGHSHVYWYRQLPEEGLKFMVYLQKENIIDESGMPKERFSAEFPKEGPSILRIQQVVRGDSAAYFCASSPSLGGDTEAFFGQGTRLTVV.